The T cell receptor beta chain under discussion was sequenced for a study of CD8 T cells in ankylosing spondylitis. Germline V gene data show CDR1 as SGHRS and CDR2 as YFSETQ. The CDR3 spans 14 residues. The V end was cut by 0 bases, the J end by 6 bases, with 9 bases between. This clonotype was picked up many times. TCRdb processed the 5' RACE reads anew with MiXCR; each CDR3 protein has one entry. The table includes roughly 120,000 distinct CDR3 sequences, about 6.5% detected once. The chain combines TRBV5-1 with TRBJ2-2; tentatively, D is TRBD1 (5 bases). Sequencing input: blood, either unsorted or a sorted T cell fraction (not recorded which). This TCR was recovered from a male donor with ankylosing spondylitis or in good health (not recorded which). CDR3 coding DNA: TGCGCCAGCAGCTTGGCGTCAGGGCCCGGGGAGCTGTTTTTT. Translated: CASSLASGPGELFF.